These T cell receptor beta chains were read from a single sample in a study of blood T cells in healthy people across ages. One entry per CDR3 protein, called by TCRdb with MiXCR from the 5' RACE reads. The table records about a million distinct CDR3 sequences, roughly two fifths of them present only once. Sequenced sample: blood. The receptors here all came from a man younger than 30 in good health. Both conserved end residues are part of each CDR3. The D gene is left open where the match is weak. For some rows the clone size is stated as once, few or many, or as a class when expanded; others skip it.

clone size,D gene,J gene,V gene,CDR3 protein,CDR3 DNA
-,-,TRBJ2-2,TRBV30,CAWSQVTYTGELFF,TGTGCCTGGAGCCAGGTGACTTACACCGGGGAGCTGTTTTTT
-,-,TRBJ1-4,TRBV20-1,CSVQFNEKLFF,TGCAGTGTACAGTTTAATGAAAAACTGTTTTTT
-,-,TRBJ2-7,TRBV25-1,CASSARGHEQYF,TGTGCCAGCAGTGCGCGAGGTCACGAGCAGTACTTC
-,-,TRBJ2-7,TRBV29-1,CSVGAEGSSYEQYF,TGCAGCGTTGGGGCCGAGGGTAGCTCCTACGAGCAGTACTTC
few,-,TRBJ1-4,TRBV4-1,CASSQEDSWNEKLFF,TGCGCCAGCAGCCAAGAAGACAGCTGGAATGAAAAACTGTTTTTT
few,-,TRBJ2-3,TRBV4-1,CASSQLGRKDTQYF,TGCGCCAGCAGCCAACTAGGACGTAAAGATACGCAGTATTTT
-,-,TRBJ2-2,TRBV6-2/TRBV6-3,CASTSEQRELFF,TGTGCCAGCACCTCCGAGCAGCGGGAGCTGTTTTTT
many,-,TRBJ2-1,TRBV29-1,CSVETGLNEQFF,TGCAGCGTCGAGACAGGCTTGAATGAGCAGTTCTTC
-,-,TRBJ2-3,TRBV3-1,CASSHLNSEEDTQYF,TGTGCCAGCAGCCACCTCAACAGCGAAGAGGATACGCAGTATTTT
-,TRBD2,TRBJ2-3,TRBV27,CASSLTRTSGSTDTQYF,TGTGCCAGCAGCCTAACCCGGACTAGCGGTAGCACAGATACGCAGTATTTT
few,TRBD1,TRBJ1-1,TRBV5-1,CASSLERQGAGEAFF,TGCGCCAGCAGCTTGGAGCGACAGGGGGCGGGAGAAGCTTTCTTT
-,TRBD1,TRBJ1-1,TRBV7-2,CASSFSSGTGDTEAFF,TGTGCCAGCAGCTTCTCCTCCGGGACAGGTGACACTGAAGCTTTCTTT
many,TRBD2,TRBJ2-3,TRBV6-5,CASSYSAGGPYTQYF,TGTGCCAGCAGTTACTCCGCGGGGGGGCCCTATACGCAGTATTTT
-,-,TRBJ1-2,TRBV20-1,CSARRGNSNGYTF,TGCAGTGCTAGGAGGGGGAATTCGAATGGCTACACCTTC
few,-,TRBJ2-3,TRBV5-1,CASSQTLTTDTQYF,TGCGCCAGCAGCCAGACTCTTACCACAGATACGCAGTATTTT
-,-,TRBJ1-2,TRBV10-3,CAISDSSVYGYTF,TGTGCCATCAGTGACTCCAGCGTCTATGGCTACACCTTC
-,-,TRBJ2-1,TRBV15,CATSRDGAVLSEEQFF,TGTGCCACCAGCAGAGATGGGGCAGTCCTTTCGGAAGAGCAGTTCTTC
-,-,TRBJ1-4,TRBV27,CASRPFGQSGEKLFF,TGTGCCAGCAGACCTTTCGGACAGTCCGGTGAAAAACTGTTTTTT
few,TRBD1,TRBJ2-1,TRBV12-3/TRBV12-4,CASSNQGQGAHNEQFF,TGTGCCAGCAGTAACCAGGGACAGGGGGCCCACAATGAGCAGTTCTTC
-,-,TRBJ1-6,TRBV5-1,CASSVQRSSYNSPLHF,TGCGCCAGCAGCGTGCAGCGAAGCTCCTATAATTCACCCCTCCACTTT
-,-,TRBJ2-3,TRBV20-1,CSAPGAGSTQYF,TGCAGTGCTCCGGGGGCAGGGAGTACGCAGTATTTT
-,-,TRBJ2-3,TRBV9,CASSVADYSTDTQYF,TGTGCCAGCAGCGTAGCCGACTATAGCACAGATACGCAGTATTTT
-,TRBD1,TRBJ2-1,TRBV12-3/TRBV12-4,CASSSWDRAEQFF,TGTGCCAGCAGTTCTTGGGACAGAGCTGAGCAGTTCTTC
few,-,TRBJ2-7,TRBV7-2,CASSFGSYNEQYF,TGTGCCAGCAGCTTTGGCTCCTACAATGAGCAGTACTTC
-,-,TRBJ2-1,TRBV20-1,CSASRGTDNERFF,TGCAGTGCTAGTAGGGGGACCGACAATGAGCGGTTCTTC
-,-,TRBJ1-1,TRBV2,CASISARGTAFF,TGTGCCAGCATTTCGGCCAGGGGAACGGCTTTCTTT
-,TRBD2,TRBJ2-7,TRBV4-3,CASSQALAGLNNEQYF,TGCGCCAGCAGCCAAGCACTAGCGGGGTTGAACAATGAGCAGTACTTC
few,-,TRBJ2-3,TRBV15,CATSKSALRTDTQYF,TGTGCCACCAGCAAATCGGCGTTACGCACAGATACGCAGTATTTT
-,TRBD2,TRBJ2-1,TRBV20-1,CSARDSASGNPSYNEQFF,TGCAGTGCTAGAGATAGTGCTAGCGGGAACCCCTCCTACAATGAGCAGTTCTTC
few,-,TRBJ2-5,TRBV11-2,CASSLDVGETQYF,TGTGCCAGTAGCTTAGACGTGGGAGAGACCCAGTACTTC
-,-,TRBJ2-1,TRBV6-5,CASRTTQVPNEQFF,TGTGCCAGCCGGACAACGCAAGTACCCAATGAGCAGTTCTTC
-,-,TRBJ1-3,TRBV30,CAFDRSGNTIYF,TGTGCCTTTGACAGGTCTGGAAACACCATATATTTT
-,-,TRBJ2-2,TRBV28,CASSYGWTGELFF,TGTGCCAGCAGTTACGGGTGGACCGGGGAGCTGTTTTTT
few,-,TRBJ2-3,TRBV6-5,CASSYSPHLGTDTQYF,TGTGCCAGCAGTTACTCGCCACACCTTGGCACAGATACGCAGTATTTT
-,TRBD1,TRBJ2-2,TRBV11-1,CASRRTGGSPGELFF,TGTGCCAGCAGACGGACAGGGGGCTCGCCCGGGGAGCTGTTTTTT
few,TRBD1,TRBJ1-6,TRBV2,CASSEIGPGQINSPLHF,TGTGCCAGCAGTGAAATCGGACCGGGACAGATAAATTCACCCCTCCACTTT
once,-,TRBJ1-3,TRBV6-5,CASSSGLVMLEKRNTIYF,TGTGCCAGCAGTTCCGGGCTCGTCATGCTGGAGAAGAGAAACACCATATATTTT
few,-,TRBJ2-7,TRBV29-1,CSVDGTKPIQYF,TGCAGCGTTGACGGGACAAAACCTATACAGTACTTC
few,-,TRBJ1-5,TRBV7-8,CASSLARWGDQPQHF,TGTGCCAGCAGCTTAGCTAGATGGGGCGATCAGCCCCAGCATTTT
-,-,TRBJ1-2,TRBV3-1,CASSSGPNGGYTF,TGTGCCAGCAGCTCCGGTCCTAACGGGGGCTACACCTTC
-,-,TRBJ1-2,TRBV6-2/TRBV6-3,CASSYHPRSYGYTF,TGTGCCAGCAGTTACCACCCTCGGAGCTATGGCTACACCTTC
-,-,TRBJ1-1,TRBV6-6,CASSQGLPAEAFF,TGTGCCAGCAGTCAAGGACTGCCCGCCGAAGCTTTCTTT
few,-,TRBJ2-1,TRBV20-1,CSASQAGYNEQFF,TGCAGCGCATCTCAGGCGGGCTACAATGAGCAGTTCTTC
few,-,TRBJ1-2,TRBV20-1,CSARDPNSHSYPNYGYTF,TGCAGTGCTAGAGATCCGAACAGCCACTCGTACCCTAACTATGGCTACACCTTC
-,-,TRBJ1-2,TRBV4-2,CASSQTSTNYGYTF,TGTGCCAGCAGCCAAACCTCAACTAACTATGGCTACACCTTC
-,TRBD1,TRBJ2-1,TRBV4-1,CASSPRSQGGSSSYNEQFF,TGCGCCAGCAGCCCGAGGTCACAGGGGGGATCCAGCTCCTACAATGAGCAGTTCTTC
few,-,TRBJ2-2,TRBV18,CASSPNPREEELFF,TGTGCCAGCTCACCAAACCCCAGGGAGGAGGAGCTGTTTTTT
-,TRBD2,TRBJ2-5,TRBV20-1,CSALGGLGNEQYF,TGCAGTGCCCTGGGGGGACTAGGGAATGAGCAGTACTTC